The present TCR beta chain was sequenced within a study of CD8 T cells in ankylosing spondylitis. Study-wide points: Some of the motif variants had earlier been found in reactive arthritis patients' fluid and blood. Among TCR beta sequences, a motif of eight or nine highly homologous variants appeared characteristic of ankylosing spondylitis blood. Enrichment of disease-linked clones was reportedly significant in matched ankylosing spondylitis synovial fluid. Those disease-linked clones were CD8+; they were also relatively rare in peripheral blood.

One entry per CDR3 protein, called by TCRdb with MiXCR from the 5' RACE reads. The profile shows under 400,000 distinct CDR3 sequences, under 14% of them singletons. This clonotype was recorded at least ten times. Its antigen is undetermined. The CDR3 is 15 amino acids. Looked up from germline, CDR1 is SGHKS and CDR2 is YYEKEE (reference sequence). The ends lost 4 bases at V and 1 base at J; junction bases unmatched: 4. The clonotype comes from a female donor with ankylosing spondylitis or in good health (not recorded which). The chain joins TRBV5-5 to TRBJ1-2; 10 bases are shared with TRBD1. Sequenced: blood, either unsorted or a sorted T cell fraction (not recorded which). The CDR3 loop reads CASSPGTGVNYGYTF. DNA of the CDR3: TGTGCCAGCAGCCCCGGGACAGGGGTTAACTATGGCTACACCTTC.